A single sample gave rise to the 12 T cell receptor beta chains below, sequenced in a study of human T cells and chemical hapten exposure. Extraction yielded total RNA from whole blood (unfractionated). A single record per CDR3 protein comes from TCRdb applying MiXCR to the 5' RACE reads. The sample includes 110,000 or so distinct CDR3 sequences, around a fifth of them seen just once. The source is a human donor in good health.

This clonotype was picked up a small number of times. The genes are TRBV20-1 and TRBJ1-5, with D possibly matching TRBD1 (6 bases). This CDR3 region has 13 residues. V shed 6 bases and J shed 6 bases, with 15 bases lying between them. The V gene's germline CDR1 is DFQATT and CDR2 SNEGSKA (reference sequence). The CDR3 region is CSAGGKGSQPQHF. For the CDR3, the DNA is TGCAGTGCAGGGGGAAAGGGGAGTCAGCCCCAGCATTTT.

This clonotype was detected only a few times. The DNA for the CDR3 is TGTGCCAGCAGCCTAGAAGGACAGATCAATCAGCCCCAGCATTTT. Its translation: CASSLEGQINQPQHF. The chain carries TRBV7-9 and TRBJ1-5; D possibly corresponds to TRBD1 (6 bases). The CDR3 totals 15 residues. CDR1 SEHNR and CDR2 FQNEAQ come from the germline V gene (reference sequence). Trimming cost V 5 bases and J 3 bases, with 14 bases left between them.

There are a few counts of this clonotype. The chain couples TRBV18 to TRBJ2-1; TRBD2 agrees at 8 bases. V was clipped by 6 bases and J by 5 bases; unmatched bases: 15. Germline assignment: CDR1 KGHSH and CDR2 LQKENI. This CDR3 has 17 residues. The CDR3 reads CASSPSLGSGKDNEQFF. The DNA of the CDR3 is TGTGCCAGCTCTCCCTCGTTGGGTAGCGGGAAGGACAATGAGCAGTTCTTC.

The chain links TRBV11-2 to TRBJ2-6; D not certain. This CDR3 has 17 amino acids. The V gene's germline CDR1 is SGHAT and CDR2 FQNNGV. V was shortened by 1 base and J by 1 base, with 11 bases between the two germline ends. This CDR3 is CASSLAAGDSGANVLTF. The CDR3 bases are TGTGCCAGCAGCTTAGCCGCCGGAGATTCTGGGGCCAACGTCCTGACTTTC.

This clonotype was found many times. The rearrangement links TRBV5-1 to TRBJ2-7; tentatively, D is TRBD1 or TRBD2 (5 bases each). The CDR3 is made up of 16 amino acids. Germline V gives CDR1 SGHRS, CDR2 YFSETQ. Trimming removed 0 bases at V and 3 bases at J, with 16 bases between. The CDR3 spells CASSLGLGVQGYEQYF. As DNA, the CDR3 is TGCGCCAGCAGCTTGGGTCTCGGGGTGCAGGGCTACGAGCAGTACTTC.

The V and J genes are TRBV14 and TRBJ2-1; D not certain. Germline CDR1 SGHDN, CDR2 FVKESK. This CDR3 is built from 12 residues. V dropped 1 base and J dropped 9 bases, with 7 bases sitting between them. The CDR3 loop reads CASSQGLSEQFF. As DNA, the CDR3 is TGTGCCAGCAGCCAAGGGCTTAGTGAGCAGTTCTTC.

This sequence joins TRBV20-1 and TRBJ1-6, with TRBD1 matching 10 bases. The trim removed 6 bases at V and 7 bases at J, leaving 6 bases unmatched. This CDR3 has 14 amino acids. Germline-derived CDR1 and CDR2 are DFQATT and SNEGSKA (reference sequence). CDR3 nucleotides: TGCAGTGCGCAGACAGGGGGCGTGAATTCACCCCTCCACTTT. It translates to CSAQTGGVNSPLHF.

Only a few counts were recorded for this clonotype. J is TRBJ1-4 and V is TRBV12-3 or TRBV12-4; tentative D call: TRBD1 (6 bases). There are 15 residues in the CDR3. Between the trimmed V and J ends, which lost 5 bases and 5 bases, there was a span of 15 bases. In DNA, the CDR3 is TGTGCCAGCAGTGCCGGGGGGGGCCGGAATGAAAAACTGTTTTTT. Protein sequence: CASSAGGGRNEKLFF.

This clonotype was recorded a few times. The chain is built from TRBV21-1 and TRBJ2-7; TRBD1 is the table's D call and was not checked against the DNA. TRBV21-1 is classified as a pseudogene. The CDR3 extends over 11 amino acids. CDR3 loop: CAPTPAYEQYF. DNA of the CDR3: TGTGCCCCAACGCCCGCCTACGAGCAGTACTTC.

CDR3 DNA sequence: TGCGCCAGCAGCCCGGGACAACTCCCCTACGAGCAGTACTTC. It codes for CASSPGQLPYEQYF. This chain links TRBV4-1 with TRBJ2-7; possibly TRBD1 for D (6 bases). Germline-derived CDR1 and CDR2 are MGHRA and YSYEKL. V shed 4 bases and J shed 2 bases, with 12 bases lying between them. This CDR3 contains 14 residues.

This clonotype has a handful of counts. CDR3 nucleotide sequence: TGTGCCAGCAGCTCATTACGAGGGGCGCGTCTTGAAAAACTGTTTTTT. It yields the protein CASSSLRGARLEKLFF. The chain employs TRBV11-2 and TRBJ1-4; tentatively, D is TRBD1 (5 bases). V lost 4 bases and J lost 7, with 19 bases in between. The germline V gene encodes CDR1 SGHAT and CDR2 FQNNGV. The CDR3 has 16 amino acids.

This clonotype has ten or more counts. The chain links TRBV28 to TRBJ1-2; D gene unclear. The CDR3 runs 13 residues. CDR1 MDHEN and CDR2 SYDVKM come from the germline V gene. Trimming stripped 4 bases from V and 8 bases from J, with 14 bases between. In DNA, the CDR3 is TGTGCCAGCAGTTCCAACCCATCGGAGGGCTACACCTTC. Translation gives CASSSNPSEGYTF.